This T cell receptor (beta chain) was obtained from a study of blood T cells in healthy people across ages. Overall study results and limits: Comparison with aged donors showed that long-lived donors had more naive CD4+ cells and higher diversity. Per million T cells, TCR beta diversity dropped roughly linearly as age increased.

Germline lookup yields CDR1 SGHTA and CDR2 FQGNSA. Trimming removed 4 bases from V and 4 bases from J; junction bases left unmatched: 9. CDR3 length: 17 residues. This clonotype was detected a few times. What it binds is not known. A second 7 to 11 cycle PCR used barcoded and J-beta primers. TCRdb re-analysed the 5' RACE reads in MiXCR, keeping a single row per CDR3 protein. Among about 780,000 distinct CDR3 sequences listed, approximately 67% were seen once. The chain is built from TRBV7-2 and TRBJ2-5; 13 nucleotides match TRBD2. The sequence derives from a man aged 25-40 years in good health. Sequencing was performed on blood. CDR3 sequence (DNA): TGTGCCAGCAGCTCGACGACTAGCGGGGGGCTAGGAGAGACCCAGTACTTC. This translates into CASSSTTSGGLGETQYF.